These 8 T cell receptor beta chains were sequenced from one sample in a study of molecular identifiers for immune sequencing clone quantification. In TCRdb, the PCR reads were re-called with MiXCR into one record per CDR3 protein. Of about 500,000 distinct CDR3 sequences in the sample, roughly 24% were seen once. What was sequenced was naive CD8+ T cells from blood, with Jurkat cell RNA spiked in. Noted subset: FACS-sorted CD8+CD4-CCR7+CD45RA+ naive T cells. Receptors were obtained from a human donor in good health. Some libraries in this study had Jurkat cell RNA spiked in.

This clonotype was observed a handful of times. This CDR3 reads CASSYFEGSLGANVLTF. In DNA, the CDR3 is TGTGCCAGCAGTTACTTCGAAGGGTCTCTTGGGGCCAACGTCCTGACTTTC. The J gene is TRBJ2-6, the V gene TRBV6-5; D is unclear. The germline V and J ends were trimmed by 1 base and 3 bases, with 13 bases remaining between them. The germline V gene has CDR1 MNHEY and CDR2 SVGAGI. The CDR3 length is 17 residues.

This clonotype was seen a few times. The chain carries TRBV2 and TRBJ1-4; unclear D gene. Trimming removed 3 bases at V and 0 bases at J, with 8 bases between. The CDR3 has 15 residues. The germline CDR1 and CDR2 sequences are SNHLY and FYNNEI. The CDR3 nucleotides are TGTGCCAGCAGTGACGGGTCTCCAACTAATGAAAAACTGTTTTTT. This sequence encodes CASSDGSPTNEKLFF. The complete variable domain, with remaining parts taken from reference TRBV2 and TRBJ1-4, reads EPEVTQTPSHQVTQMGQEVILRCVPISNHLYFYWYRQILGQKVEFLVSFYNNEISEKSEIFDDQFSVERPDGSNFTLKIRSTKLEDSAMYFCASSDGSPTNEKLFFGSGTQLSVL.

This clonotype was detected ten times or more. Written as DNA, the CDR3 is TGTGCAGTAGGCGGGGGACTAGCGGGAGAAGAGACCCAGTACTTC. Protein product: CAVGGGLAGEETQYF. The rearrangement links TRBV13 to TRBJ2-5; 14 bases fit TRBD2. CDR1 is PRHDT, CDR2 FYEKMQ, per germline (reference sequence). The CDR3 is made up of 15 amino acids.

This clonotype has only a few counts. This sequence joins TRBV7-9 and TRBJ2-2; 8 bases match TRBD1. The V gene's germline CDR1 is SEHNR and CDR2 FQNEAQ (reference sequence). The CDR3 consists of 15 residues. V trimming: 3 bases; J trimming: 5 bases; junction bases outside the gene matches: 5. The CDR3 bases are TGTGCCAGCAGCTTCCCAGGGGGCGGGACCGGGGAGCTGTTTTTT. It is translated as CASSFPGGGTGELFF.

This clonotype was seen a single time. A much larger clone differs by one base, so this may be a read error. V gene TRBV6-6 combines with J gene TRBJ2-3; D is ambiguous. The CDR3 contains 12 residues. V lost 8 bases and J lost 5, with 11 bases in between. Germline V gene sequence: CDR1 MNHNY, CDR2 SVGAGI (reference sequence). Here the CDR3 DNA reads TGTGCCAGCGGTTCACCCCGAGATACGCAGTATTTT. Encoded protein: CASGSPRDTQYF.

In its sample, this clonotype was seen a few times. The chain uses TRBV7-3 and TRBJ2-1; D may be TRBD1 or TRBD2 (5 bases each). V was cut by 5 bases and J by 2 bases, with 16 bases left in between. The CDR3 consists of 16 residues. Germline CDR1 SGHTA, CDR2 FQGTGA. CDR3 sequence (DNA): TGTGCCAGCAGCGGATCCGGGACGCCGGCCTACAATGAGCAGTTCTTC. It translates to CASSGSGTPAYNEQFF.

The gene calls are TRBV27 and TRBJ2-3; 9 nucleotides agree with TRBD2. CDR1 is MNHEY, CDR2 SMNVEV, per germline (reference sequence). The ends lost 6 bases at V and 4 bases at J; junction bases unmatched: 11. The CDR3 extends over 16 amino acids. CDR3 nucleotides: TGTGCCAGCAGCCATTTAGCGGGGGACCGCCCAGATACGCAGTATTTT. Protein sequence: CASSHLAGDRPDTQYF.

Many counts were recorded for this clonotype. The V gene is TRBV29-1, the J gene TRBJ2-1; D possibly corresponds to TRBD2 (6 bases). The CDR3 is 13 amino acids. Trimming took off 5 bases at V and 9 bases at J, with 17 bases between the two ends. CDR1 and CDR2 (germline): SQVTM, ANQGSEA. The CDR3 sequence: CSVLWRANGEQFF. CDR3 bases: TGCAGCGTTTTGTGGAGGGCTAACGGTGAGCAGTTCTTC.